The sequence of this T cell receptor (beta chain) was determined in a study of T cell responses to AZD1222 COVID-19 vaccine. Clones were sequenced by immunoSEQ multiplex PCR, and TCRdb holds only the in-frame ones, with some missing. In the table there are roughly 130,000 clones, roughly 85% of which are singletons. The sample consisted of peripheral blood, taken on day 0 of MenACWY control vaccination. The receptor's source is an adult in good health.

CDR3 sequence: CASWEGTEVSPLHF. CDR3 nucleotide sequence: TGCGCCAGCTGGGAAGGCACAGAAGTATCACCCCTCCACTTT. The chain employs TRBV10-2 and TRBJ1-6, with D unresolved. Germline values: CDR1 WSHSY, CDR2 SAAADI. The CDR3 runs to 14 residues. V lost 8 bases, J lost 10 bases, and 18 bases lay in between.